A single sample is the source of the 11 T cell receptor beta chains below, sequenced in a study of blood T cell repertoires in COVID-19 (dated by TCRdb to the early 2020s). Library preparation was by the immunoSEQ multiplex PCR assay. TCRdb re-hosts the immuneACCESS table, in-frame sequences only. Its copies lack some clones; in the studies checked, an unresolved V gene accounts for under half of them, and the cause for the rest is not known. This sample lists approximately 99,000 clones; 88% were detected once. Clones ranked in the top ten supply under 2.5% of the sample. Sequenced material: peripheral blood. The source of these receptors is a human donor in a cohort sampled during active COVID-19.

V and J are TRBV19 and TRBJ2-6; possibly TRBD2 for D (6 bases). Germline-derived CDR1 and CDR2 are LNHDA and SQIVND (reference sequence). The CDR3 loop spans 18 amino acids. Trimming removed 4 bases at V and 2 bases at J, with 18 bases between. CDR3 sequence reads: CASSSGGARKTGANVLTF. The CDR3 nucleotides are TGTGCCAGTAGTAGTGGCGGGGCGAGGAAGACTGGGGCCAACGTCCTGACTTTC.

V is TRBV19 and J is TRBJ1-6, with TRBD1 identical over 10 bases. V gave up 5 bases and J gave up 10 bases; unmatched junction bases: 5. In germline, CDR1 is LNHDA, CDR2 SQIVND (reference sequence). The CDR3 sequence is 14 residues long. CDR3 nucleotide sequence: TGTGCCAGTAGTCGGACAGGGGGAGGGTCACCCCTCCACTTT. Its protein product is CASSRTGGGSPLHF.

V usage is TRBV5-1 and J usage is TRBJ1-4; 8 nucleotides agree with TRBD1. The J segment lost 8 bases and the V segment lost 3 bases, leaving 6 bases of the junction unmatched. CDR3 length equals 14 residues. Germline V gene lookup returns CDR1 SGHRS and CDR2 YFSETQ. This CDR3 is CASSSGQDGEKLFF. The CDR3 nucleotides read TGCGCCAGCAGCTCGGGACAGGACGGGGAAAAACTGTTTTTT.

The chain employs TRBV11-2 and TRBJ2-1; 7 bases align to TRBD1. Germline V gene data show CDR1 as SGHAT and CDR2 as FQNNGV. Trimming at V came to 1 base and at J to 6 bases, leaving 0 bases not matched to a gene. This CDR3 has 13 amino acids. The CDR3 loop reads CASSLAGGNEQFF. The CDR3 bases are TGTGCCAGCAGCTTAGCAGGGGGCAATGAGCAGTTCTTC. Complete variable domain (other parts from reference TRBV11-2 and TRBJ2-1): EAGVAQSPRYKIIEKRQSVAFWCNPISGHATLYWYQQILGQGPKLLIQFQNNGVVDDSQLPKDRFSAERLKGVDSTLKIQPAKLEDSAVYLCASSLAGGNEQFFGPGTRLTVL.

The genes are TRBV7-6 and TRBJ1-1, with 7 bases that match TRBD1. Germline V CDR1 and CDR2: SGHVS, FNYEAQ. The CDR3 contains 16 residues. The trim removed 0 bases at V and 0 bases at J, leaving 4 bases unmatched. CDR3 coding DNA: TGTGCCAGCAGCTTAGCGCCGGGACAGATGAACACTGAAGCTTTCTTT. It encodes CASSLAPGQMNTEAFF.

This clone showed up just once. The rearrangement links TRBV7-8 to TRBJ1-5; D is ambiguous. Trimming cost V 0 bases and J 2 bases, with 5 bases left between them. This CDR3 contains 14 residues. The germline V gene encodes CDR1 SGHVS and CDR2 FQNEAQ. The CDR3 DNA follows: TGTGCCAGCAGCTTAGCCGAGGGCAATCAGCCCCAGCATTTT. It specifies CASSLAEGNQPQHF.

The V gene is TRBV5-1, the J gene TRBJ1-2; 8 bases agree with TRBD1. Looked up from germline, CDR1 is SGHRS and CDR2 is YFSETQ. The junction had 4 bases not matched to a gene; V was cut back by 0 bases and J by 6 bases. The CDR3 has 14 residues. The CDR3 nucleotides read TGCGCCAGCAGCTTGGGACAGGGGACCCATGGCTACACCTTC. Amino acids: CASSLGQGTHGYTF.

The chain is built from TRBV19 and TRBJ1-4; D is unresolved. CDR3 length equals 12 residues. V gave up 5 bases and J gave up 8 bases, with 9 bases separating them. CDR1 is LNHDA, CDR2 SQIVND, per germline (reference sequence). CDR3: CASSSRVEKLFF. The CDR3 DNA sequence: TGTGCCAGTAGTTCCCGGGTAGAAAAACTGTTTTTT. Variable domain in full (rest from reference TRBV19 and TRBJ1-4): DGGITQSPKYLFRKEGQNVTLSCEQNLNHDAMYWYRQDPGQGLRLIYYSQIVNDFQKGDIAEGYSVSREKKESFPLTVTSAQKNPTAFYLCASSSRVEKLFFGSGTQLSVL.

The chain couples TRBV19 to TRBJ2-2; 8 nucleotides line up with TRBD2. J lost 6 bases, V lost 3 bases, and 3 bases had no gene match. Germline V gene sequence: CDR1 LNHDA, CDR2 SQIVND (reference sequence). CDR3 length equals 14 residues. CDR3 protein: CASSILAGSGELFF. CDR3 DNA sequence: TGTGCCAGTAGTATCTTAGCGGGATCCGGGGAGCTGTTTTTT.

The V gene is TRBV4-1, the J gene TRBJ2-7, with 10 bases that match TRBD2. Germline V CDR1 and CDR2: MGHRA, YSYEKL. Trimming at V came to 2 bases and at J to 2 bases, leaving 15 bases not matched to a gene. The CDR3 is made up of 19 amino acids. The CDR3 is CASSQQWSSGSSVAYEQYF. CDR3 DNA sequence: TGCGCCAGCAGCCAACAGTGGTCTAGCGGGAGCAGCGTGGCCTACGAGCAGTACTTC.

The chain recombines TRBV19 with TRBJ2-1; 7 bases match TRBD1. Germline V CDR1 and CDR2: LNHDA, SQIVND (reference sequence). This CDR3 has 15 residues. Trimming cost V 5 bases and J 4 bases; bases outside gene matches: 8. As DNA, the CDR3 is TGTGCCAGTAGTCCAGCAGGGACAGATTACAATGAGCAGTTCTTC. Its translation: CASSPAGTDYNEQFF. Full variable domain (outside the CDR3, taken from reference TRBV19 and TRBJ2-1): DGGITQSPKYLFRKEGQNVTLSCEQNLNHDAMYWYRQDPGQGLRLIYYSQIVNDFQKGDIAEGYSVSREKKESFPLTVTSAQKNPTAFYLCASSPAGTDYNEQFFGPGTRLTVL.